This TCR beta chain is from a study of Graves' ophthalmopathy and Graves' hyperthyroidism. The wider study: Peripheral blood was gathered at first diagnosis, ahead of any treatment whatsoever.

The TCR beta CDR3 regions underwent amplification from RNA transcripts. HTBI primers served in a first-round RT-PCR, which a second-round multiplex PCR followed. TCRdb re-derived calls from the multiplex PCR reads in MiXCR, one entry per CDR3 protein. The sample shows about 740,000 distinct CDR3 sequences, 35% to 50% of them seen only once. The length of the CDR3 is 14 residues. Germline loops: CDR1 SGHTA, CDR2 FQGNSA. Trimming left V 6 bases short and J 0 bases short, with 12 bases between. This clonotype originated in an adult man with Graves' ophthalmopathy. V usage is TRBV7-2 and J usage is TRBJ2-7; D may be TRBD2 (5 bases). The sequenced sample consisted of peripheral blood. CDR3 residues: CASSSLGDSYEQYF. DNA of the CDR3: TGTGCCAGCAGTTCACTCGGGGACTCCTACGAGCAGTACTTC. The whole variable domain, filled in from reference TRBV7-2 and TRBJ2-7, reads GAGVSQSPSNKVTEKGKDVELRCDPISGHTALYWYRQSLGQGLEFLIYFQGNSAPDKSGLPSDRFSAERTGGSVSTLTIQRTQQEDSAVYLCASSSLGDSYEQYFGPGTRLTVT.